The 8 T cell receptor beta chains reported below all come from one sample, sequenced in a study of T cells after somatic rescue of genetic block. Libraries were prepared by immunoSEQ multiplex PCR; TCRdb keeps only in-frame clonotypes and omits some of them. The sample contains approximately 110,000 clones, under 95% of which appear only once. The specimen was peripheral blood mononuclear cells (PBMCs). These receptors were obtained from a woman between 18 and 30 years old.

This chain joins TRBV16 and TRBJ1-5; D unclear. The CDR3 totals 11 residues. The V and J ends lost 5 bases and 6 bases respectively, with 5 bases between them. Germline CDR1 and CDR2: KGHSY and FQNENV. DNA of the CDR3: TGTGCCAGCAGCTTAGGTCAGCCCCAGCATTTT. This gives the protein CASSLGQPQHF.

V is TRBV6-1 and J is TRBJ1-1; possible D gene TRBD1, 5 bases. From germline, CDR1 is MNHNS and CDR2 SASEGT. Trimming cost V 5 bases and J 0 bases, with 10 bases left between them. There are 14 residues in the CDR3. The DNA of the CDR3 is TGTGCCAGCAGTAAGACAGAGTTGAACACTGAAGCTTTCTTT. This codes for CASSKTELNTEAFF.

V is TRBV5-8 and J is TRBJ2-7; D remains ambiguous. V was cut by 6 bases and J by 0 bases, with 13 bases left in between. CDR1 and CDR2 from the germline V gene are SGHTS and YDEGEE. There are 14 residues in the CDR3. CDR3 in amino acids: CASKGRPLSYEQYF. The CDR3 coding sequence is TGTGCCAGCAAGGGCAGGCCCCTCTCCTACGAGCAGTACTTC.

This CDR3 is CASRKFRGIGELFF. The CDR3 DNA reads as TGTGCCAGCAGGAAATTCAGGGGGATCGGGGAGCTGTTTTTT. The chain recombines TRBV27 with TRBJ2-2; 7 positions match TRBD1. CDR1 MNHEY and CDR2 SMNVEV come from the germline V gene (reference sequence). This CDR3 is built from 14 residues. The J segment lost 7 bases and the V segment lost 6 bases, leaving 8 bases of the junction unmatched.

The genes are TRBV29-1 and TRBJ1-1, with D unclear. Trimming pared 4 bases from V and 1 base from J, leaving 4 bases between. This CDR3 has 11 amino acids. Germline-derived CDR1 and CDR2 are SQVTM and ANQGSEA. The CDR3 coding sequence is TGCAGCGTTGCGGAGAACACTGAAGCTTTCTTT. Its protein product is CSVAENTEAFF.

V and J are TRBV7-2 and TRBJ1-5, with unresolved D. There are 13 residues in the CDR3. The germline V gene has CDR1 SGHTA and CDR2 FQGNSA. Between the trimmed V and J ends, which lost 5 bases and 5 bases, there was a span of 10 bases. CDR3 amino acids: CASSPQSDQPQHF. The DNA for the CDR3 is TGTGCCAGCAGCCCCCAGTCGGATCAGCCCCAGCATTTT.

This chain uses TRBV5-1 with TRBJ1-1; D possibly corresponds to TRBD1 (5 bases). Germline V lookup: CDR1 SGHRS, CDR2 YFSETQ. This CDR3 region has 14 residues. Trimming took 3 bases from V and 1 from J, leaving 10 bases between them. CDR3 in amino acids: CASSWGDGNTEAFF. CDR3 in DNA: TGCGCCAGCAGCTGGGGGGACGGGAACACTGAAGCTTTCTTT.

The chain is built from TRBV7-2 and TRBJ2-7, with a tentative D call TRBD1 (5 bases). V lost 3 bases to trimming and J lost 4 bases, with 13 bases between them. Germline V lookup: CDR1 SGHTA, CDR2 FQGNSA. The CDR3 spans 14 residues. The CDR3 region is CASSFGAGRYEQYF. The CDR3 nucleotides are TGTGCCAGCAGCTTTGGGGCAGGGCGGTACGAGCAGTACTTC.